The sequence of this TCR beta chain was determined in a study of blood T cell repertoires in COVID-19. Looking at the study overall: T cells, B-cell-depleted T cells, or PBMCs provided the cDNA or gDNA that served as material.

Repertoires were generated with immunoSEQ multiplex PCR, while TCRdb's copy carries only in-frame clones and drops some. Altogether tens of thousands of clones are present, about 74% being singletons, with the ten largest covering approximately 2.3%. The junction had 10 bases not matched to a gene; V was cut back by 2 bases and J by 6 bases. Germline V lookup: CDR1 MNHEY, CDR2 SVGEGT. This CDR3 has 17 residues. The chain couples TRBV6-2 or TRBV6-3 to TRBJ2-2; 9 nucleotides align to TRBD2. The specimen sequenced was peripheral blood. The TCR originated in a man in his sixties or seventies with COVID-19, enrolled during active disease. The CDR3, as DNA: TGTGCCAGCAGTTACCCCTTTAGCGGGAGAGGGTCCGGGGAGCTGTTTTTT. This sequence encodes CASSYPFSGRGSGELFF.